These 7 T cell receptor beta chains were sequenced from one sample in a study of blood T cell repertoires in COVID-19 (dated by TCRdb to 2020 to 2021). The receptor library was made with the immunoSEQ multiplex PCR assay. This immuneACCESS table, as held by TCRdb, lists in-frame sequences with V and J called but not all clones. Of the missing ones, under half trace to an unresolved V gene in checked studies; the others have no known cause. The sample records 60,000 to 85,000 clones, approximately 80% of which are singletons. The ten top clones hold roughly 41% of the sample. The sequencing sample was made of peripheral blood. The receptors originated from a man aged 80 or over with acute or convalescent COVID-19.

The rearrangement uses TRBV6-1 and TRBJ2-7, with D perhaps TRBD1 (6 bases). This CDR3 spans 15 amino acids. Germline assignment: CDR1 MNHNS and CDR2 SASEGT. V dropped 1 base and J dropped 5 bases, with 15 bases sitting between them. This CDR3 is CASSEVRGLPHEQYF. The CDR3 DNA follows: TGTGCCAGCAGTGAAGTCAGGGGCTTGCCCCACGAGCAGTACTTC.

The chain combines TRBV6-4 with TRBJ1-2; possible D gene TRBD1, 6 bases. CDR1 is MRHNA and CDR2 is SNTAGT in the germline V gene. The CDR3 totals 12 residues. The V and J ends lost 6 bases and 8 bases respectively, with 13 bases between them. CDR3 region: CASSEQGLGYTF. The CDR3, as DNA: TGTGCCAGCAGCGAACAGGGTCTAGGCTACACCTTC.

This clone was detected only a few times. This chain links TRBV9 with TRBJ1-1; weak D call: TRBD1 (6 bases). The CDR3 spans 14 residues. Germline V lookup: CDR1 SGDLS, CDR2 YYNGEE. The V end was cut by 4 bases, the J end by 4 bases, with 14 bases between. The CDR3 region is CASSPPGVGTEAFF. The CDR3 DNA follows: TGTGCCAGCAGCCCACCAGGGGTGGGCACTGAAGCTTTCTTT.

The V call is TRBV28, the J call TRBJ1-2; TRBD1 matches 7 bases. The trim removed 5 bases at V and 4 bases at J, leaving 4 bases unmatched. The CDR3 sequence is 13 residues long. Germline V gene sequence: CDR1 MDHEN, CDR2 SYDVKM. The CDR3 coding sequence is TGTGCCAGCAGTAAACAGGGGACCTATGGCTACACCTTC. This translates into CASSKQGTYGYTF.

The sample holds one count of this clone. V is TRBV3-1 (or the pseudogene TRBV3-2) and J is TRBJ2-4; 7 bases are a match to TRBD1. Trimming cost V 3 bases and J 2 bases; bases outside gene matches: 10. This CDR3 region has 17 residues. Per germline, CDR1 LGHDT and CDR2 YNNKEL (reference sequence). CDR3 coding DNA: TGTGCCAGCAGCCACAAACAGAGGGACAGCTCCAAAAACATTCAGTACTTC. Its protein is CASSHKQRDSSKNIQYF.

This clone was seen just once. The V call is TRBV7-2, the J call TRBJ1-5; D perhaps matches TRBD1 (6 bases). The CDR3 runs to 15 residues. V lost 2 bases to trimming and J lost 4 bases, with 12 bases between them. Germline V gene lookup returns CDR1 SGHTA and CDR2 FQGNSA. The DNA of the CDR3 is TGTGCCAGCAGCTTAACAGGGCTCTTGAATCAGCCCCAGCATTTT. Its translation: CASSLTGLLNQPQHF.

This chain connects TRBV6-5 to TRBJ2-5; 10 bases are a match to TRBD1. Unmatched junction bases numbered 3, after V lost 0 bases and J lost 5 bases. CDR1 and CDR2 (germline): MNHEY, SVGAGI. The CDR3 contains 15 residues. In nucleotides, the CDR3 is TGTGCCAGCAGTTACTCTGGGGACAGGGGTGAGACCCAGTACTTC. Its protein is CASSYSGDRGETQYF.